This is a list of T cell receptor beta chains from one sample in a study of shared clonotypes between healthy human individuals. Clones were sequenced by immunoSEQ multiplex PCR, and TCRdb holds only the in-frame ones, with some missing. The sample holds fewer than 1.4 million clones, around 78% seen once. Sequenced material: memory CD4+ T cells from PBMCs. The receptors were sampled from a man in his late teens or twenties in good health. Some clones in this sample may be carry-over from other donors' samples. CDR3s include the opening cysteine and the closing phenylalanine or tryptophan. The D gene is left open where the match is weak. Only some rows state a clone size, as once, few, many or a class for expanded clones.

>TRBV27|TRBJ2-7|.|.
CASSPRVQSYEQYF
TGTGCCAGCAGTCCGAGGGTCCAGAGCTACGAGCAGTACTTC
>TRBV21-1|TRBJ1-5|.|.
CASSKVKSNQPQHF
TGTGCCAGCAGCAAAGTGAAAAGCAATCAGCCCCAGCATTTT
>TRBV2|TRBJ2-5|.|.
CASSQTSGKETQYF
TGTGCCAGCTCCCAAACGTCAGGGAAAGAGACCCAGTACTTC
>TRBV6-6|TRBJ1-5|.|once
CASKQGGNQPQHF
TGTGCCAGCAAACAGGGAGGCAATCAGCCCCAGCATTTT
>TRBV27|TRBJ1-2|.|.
CASSPPPAGANGYTF
TGTGCCAGCAGTCCCCCCCCGGCAGGGGCGAATGGCTACACCTTC
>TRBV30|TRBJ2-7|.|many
CASPGPSIYEQYF
TGTGCCTCGCCGGGACCGTCCATCTACGAGCAGTACTTC
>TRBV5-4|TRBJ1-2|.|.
CASSPGGDLNYGYTF
TGTGCCAGCAGCCCCGGGGGGGACCTCAACTATGGCTACACCTTC
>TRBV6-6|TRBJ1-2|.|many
CASSYSGHPYGYTF
TGTGCCAGCAGTTACTCGGGACACCCCTATGGCTACACCTTC
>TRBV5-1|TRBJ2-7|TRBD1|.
CASSYRDRAYEQYF
TGCGCCAGCAGCTACCGGGACAGGGCGTACGAGCAGTACTTC
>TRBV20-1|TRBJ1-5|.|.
CSAANGPQHF
TGCAGTGCCGCCAATGGGCCCCAGCATTTT
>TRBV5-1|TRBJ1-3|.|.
CASSTYQGSIGNTIYF
TGCGCCAGCAGCACCTATCAGGGGTCGATTGGAAACACCATATATTTT
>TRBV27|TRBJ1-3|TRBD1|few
CASRGTAGNTIYF
TGTGCCAGCAGGGGGACAGCAGGAAACACCATATATTTT
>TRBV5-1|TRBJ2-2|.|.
CASSSADTGELFF
TGCGCCAGCAGCTCTGCCGACACCGGGGAGCTGTTTTTT
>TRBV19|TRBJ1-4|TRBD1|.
CASSPTGGVGKLFF
TGTGCCAGTAGTCCGACAGGGGGCGTCGGAAAACTGTTTTTT
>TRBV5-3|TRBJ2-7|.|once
CASHKGPTSYEQYF
TGTGCCAGCCATAAAGGCCCTACCTCCTACGAGCAGTACTTC
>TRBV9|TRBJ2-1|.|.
CASSVAPLIDNEQFF
TGTGCCAGCAGCGTAGCCCCACTCATTGACAATGAGCAGTTCTTC
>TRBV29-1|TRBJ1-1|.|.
CSVSRADFEAFF
TGCAGCGTTAGTAGGGCAGACTTTGAAGCTTTCTTT
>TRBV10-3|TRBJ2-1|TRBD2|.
CAIRATSGSYNEQFF
TGTGCCATCAGAGCCACTAGCGGTTCCTACAATGAGCAGTTCTTC